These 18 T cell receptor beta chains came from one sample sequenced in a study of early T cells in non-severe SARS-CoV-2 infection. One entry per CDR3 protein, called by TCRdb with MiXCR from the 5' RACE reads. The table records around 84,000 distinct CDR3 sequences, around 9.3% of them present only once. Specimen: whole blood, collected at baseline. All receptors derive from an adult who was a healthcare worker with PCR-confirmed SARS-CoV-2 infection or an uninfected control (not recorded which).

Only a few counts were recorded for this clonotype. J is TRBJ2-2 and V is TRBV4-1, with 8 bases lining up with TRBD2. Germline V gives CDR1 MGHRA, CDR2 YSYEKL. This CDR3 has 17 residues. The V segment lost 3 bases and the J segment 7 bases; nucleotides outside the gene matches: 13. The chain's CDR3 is CASSHPRLAGGSGELFF. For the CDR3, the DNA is TGCGCCAGCAGCCACCCCCGGTTGGCGGGAGGAAGCGGGGAGCTGTTTTTT.

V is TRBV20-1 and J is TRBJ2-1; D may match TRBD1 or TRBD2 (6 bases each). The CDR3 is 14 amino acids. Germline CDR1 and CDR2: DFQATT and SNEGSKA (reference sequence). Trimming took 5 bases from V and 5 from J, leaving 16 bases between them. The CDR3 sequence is CSAGGRAANNEQFF. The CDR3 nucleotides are TGCAGTGCTGGGGGGCGAGCAGCCAACAATGAGCAGTTCTTC.

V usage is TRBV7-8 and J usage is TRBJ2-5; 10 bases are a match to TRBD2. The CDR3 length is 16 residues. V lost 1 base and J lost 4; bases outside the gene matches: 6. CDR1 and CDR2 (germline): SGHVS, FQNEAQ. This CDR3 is CASSLVSSGSGETQYF. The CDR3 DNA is TGTGCCAGCAGCTTAGTGTCTAGCGGGAGCGGAGAGACCCAGTACTTC. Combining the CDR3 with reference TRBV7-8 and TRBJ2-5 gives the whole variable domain GAGVSQSPRYKVAKRGQDVALRCDPISGHVSLFWYQQALGQGPEFLTYFQNEAQLDKSGLPSDRFFAERPEGSVSTLKIQRTQQEDSAVYLCASSLVSSGSGETQYFGPGTRLLVL.

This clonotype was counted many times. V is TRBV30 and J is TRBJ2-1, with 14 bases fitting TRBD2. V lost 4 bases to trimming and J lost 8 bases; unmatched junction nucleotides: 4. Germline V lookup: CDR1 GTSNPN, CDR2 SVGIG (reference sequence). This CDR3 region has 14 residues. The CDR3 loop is CAWKQGLAGDEQFF. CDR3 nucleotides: TGTGCCTGGAAGCAGGGACTAGCGGGAGATGAGCAGTTCTTC.

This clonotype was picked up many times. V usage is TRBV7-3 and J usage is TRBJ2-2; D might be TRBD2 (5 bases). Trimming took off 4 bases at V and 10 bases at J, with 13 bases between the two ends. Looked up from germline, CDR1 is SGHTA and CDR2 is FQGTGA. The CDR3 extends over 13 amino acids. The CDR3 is CASSYFTGKELFF. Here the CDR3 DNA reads TGTGCCAGCAGCTATTTTACGGGGAAGGAGCTGTTTTTT.

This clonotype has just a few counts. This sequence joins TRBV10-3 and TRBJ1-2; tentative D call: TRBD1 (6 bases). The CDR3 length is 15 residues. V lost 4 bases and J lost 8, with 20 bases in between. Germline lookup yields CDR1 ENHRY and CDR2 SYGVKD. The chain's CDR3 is CAISGADSQTMGYTF. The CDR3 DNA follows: TGTGCCATCAGTGGAGCGGACAGTCAAACTATGGGCTACACCTTC.

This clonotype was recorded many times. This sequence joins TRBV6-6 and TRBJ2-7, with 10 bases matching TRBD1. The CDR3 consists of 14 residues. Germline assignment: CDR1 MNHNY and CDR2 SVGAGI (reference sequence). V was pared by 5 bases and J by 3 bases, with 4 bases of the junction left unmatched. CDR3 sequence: CASSRGTGVYEQYF. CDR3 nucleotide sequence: TGTGCCAGCAGTAGGGGGACAGGGGTCTACGAGCAGTACTTC.

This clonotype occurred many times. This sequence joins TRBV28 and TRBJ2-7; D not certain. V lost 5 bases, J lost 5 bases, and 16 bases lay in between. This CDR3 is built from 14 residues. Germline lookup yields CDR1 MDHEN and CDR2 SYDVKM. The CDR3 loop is CASSPSRLSNEQYF. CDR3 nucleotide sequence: TGTGCCAGCAGTCCTTCCCGCCTCAGCAACGAGCAGTACTTC.

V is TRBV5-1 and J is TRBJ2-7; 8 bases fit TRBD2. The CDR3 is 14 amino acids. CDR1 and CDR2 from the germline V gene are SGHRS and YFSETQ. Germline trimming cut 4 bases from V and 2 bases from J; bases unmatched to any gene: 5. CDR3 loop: CASSLGTSAYEQYF. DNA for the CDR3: TGCGCCAGCAGCCTCGGGACTAGTGCCTACGAGCAGTACTTC.

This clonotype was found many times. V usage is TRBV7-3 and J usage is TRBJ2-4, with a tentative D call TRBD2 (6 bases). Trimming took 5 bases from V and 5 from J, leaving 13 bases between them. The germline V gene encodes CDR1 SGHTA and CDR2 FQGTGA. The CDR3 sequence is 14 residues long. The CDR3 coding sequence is TGTGCCAGCAGCCGTGGAGGGTTCGAAAACATTCAGTACTTC. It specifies CASSRGGFENIQYF.

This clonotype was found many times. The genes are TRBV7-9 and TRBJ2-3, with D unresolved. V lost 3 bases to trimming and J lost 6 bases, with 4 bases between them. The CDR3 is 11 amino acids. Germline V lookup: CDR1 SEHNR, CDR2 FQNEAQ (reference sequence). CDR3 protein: CASSFTDTQYF. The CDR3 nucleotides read TGTGCCAGCAGCTTCACGGATACGCAGTATTTT.

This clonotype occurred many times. The CDR3 region is CSARPPSGIYEQYF. In DNA form, the CDR3 reads TGCAGTGCTAGACCACCAAGCGGAATCTACGAGCAGTACTTC. The V gene is TRBV20-1, the J gene TRBJ2-7; D perhaps matches TRBD2 (5 bases). V lost 2 bases to trimming and J lost 3 bases, with 14 bases between them. Per germline, CDR1 DFQATT and CDR2 SNEGSKA (reference sequence). The CDR3 contains 14 residues.

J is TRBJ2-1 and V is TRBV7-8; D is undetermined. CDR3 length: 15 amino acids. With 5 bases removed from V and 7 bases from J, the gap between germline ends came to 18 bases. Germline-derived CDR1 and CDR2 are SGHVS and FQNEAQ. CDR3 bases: TGTGCCAGCAGCCTCCGACGCGCTAGTCAGAATGAGCAGTTCTTC. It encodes CASSLRRASQNEQFF.

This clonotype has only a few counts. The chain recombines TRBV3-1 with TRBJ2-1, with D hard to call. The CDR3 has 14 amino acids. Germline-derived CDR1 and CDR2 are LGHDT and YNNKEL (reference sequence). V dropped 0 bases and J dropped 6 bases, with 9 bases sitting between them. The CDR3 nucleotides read TGTGCCAGCAGCCAAGAGAATACACCCAATGAGCAGTTCTTC. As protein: CASSQENTPNEQFF.

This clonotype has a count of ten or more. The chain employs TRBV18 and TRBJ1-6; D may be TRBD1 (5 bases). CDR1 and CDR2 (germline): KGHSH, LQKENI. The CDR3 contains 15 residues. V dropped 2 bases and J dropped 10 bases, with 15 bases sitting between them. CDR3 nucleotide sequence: TGTGCCAGCTCACCAGAGGGGAACGCCCAGTCACCCCTCCACTTT. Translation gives CASSPEGNAQSPLHF.

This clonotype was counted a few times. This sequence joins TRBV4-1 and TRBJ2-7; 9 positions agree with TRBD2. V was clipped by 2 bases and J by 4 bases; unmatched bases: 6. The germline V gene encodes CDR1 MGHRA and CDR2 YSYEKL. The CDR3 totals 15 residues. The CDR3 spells CASSQIGLARYEQYF. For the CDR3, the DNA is TGCGCCAGCAGCCAAATTGGACTAGCGCGATACGAGCAGTACTTC.

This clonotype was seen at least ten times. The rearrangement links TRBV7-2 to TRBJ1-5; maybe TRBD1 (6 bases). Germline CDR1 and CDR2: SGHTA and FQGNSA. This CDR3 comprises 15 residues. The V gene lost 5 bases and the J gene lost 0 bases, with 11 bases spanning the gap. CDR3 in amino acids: CASSTGGYSNQPQHF. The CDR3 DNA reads TGTGCCAGCAGCACCGGGGGCTATAGCAATCAGCCCCAGCATTTT.

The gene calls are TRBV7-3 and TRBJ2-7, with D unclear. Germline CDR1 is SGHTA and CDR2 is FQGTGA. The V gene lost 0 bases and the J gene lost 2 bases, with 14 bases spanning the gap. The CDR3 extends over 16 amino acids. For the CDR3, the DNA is TGTGCCAGCAGCTTAACGAGAGGAGTGCCCCCCTACGAGCAGTACTTC. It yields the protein CASSLTRGVPPYEQYF.